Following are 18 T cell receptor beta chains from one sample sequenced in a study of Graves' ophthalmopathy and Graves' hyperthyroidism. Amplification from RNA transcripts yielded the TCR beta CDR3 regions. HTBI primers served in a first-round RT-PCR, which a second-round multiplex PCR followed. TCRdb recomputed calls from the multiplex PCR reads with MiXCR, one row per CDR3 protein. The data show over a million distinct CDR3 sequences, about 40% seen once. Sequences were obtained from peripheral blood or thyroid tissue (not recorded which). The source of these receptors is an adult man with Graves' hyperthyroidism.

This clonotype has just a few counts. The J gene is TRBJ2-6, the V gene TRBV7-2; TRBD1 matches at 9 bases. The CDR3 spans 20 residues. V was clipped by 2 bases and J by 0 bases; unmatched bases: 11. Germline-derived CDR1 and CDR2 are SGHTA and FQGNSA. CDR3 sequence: CASSLLVIGTGSSGANVLTF. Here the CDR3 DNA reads TGTGCCAGCAGCTTATTGGTAATTGGGACAGGGAGCTCTGGGGCCAACGTCCTGACTTTC.

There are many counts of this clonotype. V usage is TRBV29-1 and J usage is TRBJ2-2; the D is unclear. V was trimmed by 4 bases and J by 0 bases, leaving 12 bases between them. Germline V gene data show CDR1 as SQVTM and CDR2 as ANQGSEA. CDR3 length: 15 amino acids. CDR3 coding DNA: TGCAGCGTTGGGACCGTGGATCCGAACACCGGGGAGCTGTTTTTT. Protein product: CSVGTVDPNTGELFF.

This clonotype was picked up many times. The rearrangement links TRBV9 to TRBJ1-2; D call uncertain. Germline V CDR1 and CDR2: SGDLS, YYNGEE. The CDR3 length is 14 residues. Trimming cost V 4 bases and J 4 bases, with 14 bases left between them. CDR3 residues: CASSPAEFTYGYTF. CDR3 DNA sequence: TGTGCCAGCAGCCCTGCCGAGTTCACCTATGGCTACACCTTC.

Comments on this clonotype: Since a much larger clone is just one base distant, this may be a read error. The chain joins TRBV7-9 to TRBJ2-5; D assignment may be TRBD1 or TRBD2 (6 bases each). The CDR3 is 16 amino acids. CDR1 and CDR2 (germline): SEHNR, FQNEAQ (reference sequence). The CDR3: CASILITGRGLETQYF. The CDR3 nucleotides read TGTGCCAGCATCTTAATCACGGGACGGGGGCTGGAGACCCAGTACTTC.

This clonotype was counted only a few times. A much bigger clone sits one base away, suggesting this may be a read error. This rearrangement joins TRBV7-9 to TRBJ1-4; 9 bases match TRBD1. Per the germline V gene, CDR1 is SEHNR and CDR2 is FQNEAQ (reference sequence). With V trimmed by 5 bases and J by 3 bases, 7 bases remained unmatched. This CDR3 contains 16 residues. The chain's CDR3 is CASSAARQGANEKLFF. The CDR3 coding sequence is TGTGCCAGCAGCGCCGCCCGACAGGGGGCTAATGAAAAACTGTTTTTT.

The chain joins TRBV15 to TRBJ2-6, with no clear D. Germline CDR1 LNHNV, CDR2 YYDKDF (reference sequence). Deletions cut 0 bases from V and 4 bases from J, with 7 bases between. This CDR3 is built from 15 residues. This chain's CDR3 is CATSRDTRGANVLTF. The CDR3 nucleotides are TGTGCCACCAGCAGAGATACCCGCGGGGCCAACGTCCTGACTTTC.

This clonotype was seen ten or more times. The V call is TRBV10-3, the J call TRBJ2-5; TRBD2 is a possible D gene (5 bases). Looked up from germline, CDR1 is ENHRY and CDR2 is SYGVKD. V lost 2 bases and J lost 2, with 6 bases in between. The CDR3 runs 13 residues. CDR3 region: CAISEGLQETQYF. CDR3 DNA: TGTGCCATCAGTGAGGGACTGCAAGAGACCCAGTACTTC.

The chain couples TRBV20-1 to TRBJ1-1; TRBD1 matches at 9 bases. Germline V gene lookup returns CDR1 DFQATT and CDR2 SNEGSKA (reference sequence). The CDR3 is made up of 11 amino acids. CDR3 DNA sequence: TGCACAACAGGGGGCAAGACTGAAGCTTTCTTT. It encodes CTTGGKTEAFF.

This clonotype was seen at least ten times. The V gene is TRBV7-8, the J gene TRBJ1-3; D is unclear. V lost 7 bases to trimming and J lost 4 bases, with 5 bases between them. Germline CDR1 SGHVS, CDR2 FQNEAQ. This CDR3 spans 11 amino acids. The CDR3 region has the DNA TGTGCCAGCATCGAGGGAAACACCATATATTTT. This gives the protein CASIEGNTIYF.

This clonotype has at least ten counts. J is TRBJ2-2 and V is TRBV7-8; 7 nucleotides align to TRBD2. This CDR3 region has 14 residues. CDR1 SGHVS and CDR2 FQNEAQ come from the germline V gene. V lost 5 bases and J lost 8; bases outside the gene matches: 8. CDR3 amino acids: CASSVGAGTGELFF. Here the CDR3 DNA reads TGTGCCAGCAGCGTCGGAGCGGGGACTGGGGAGCTGTTTTTT.

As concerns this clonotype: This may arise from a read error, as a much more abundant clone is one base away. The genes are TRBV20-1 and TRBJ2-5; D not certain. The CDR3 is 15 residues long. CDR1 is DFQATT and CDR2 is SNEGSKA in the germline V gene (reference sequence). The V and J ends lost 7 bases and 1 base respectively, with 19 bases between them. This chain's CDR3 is CSVAPPGRPQETQYF. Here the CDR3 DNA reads TGCAGTGTCGCCCCCCCAGGACGGCCCCAAGAGACCCAGTACTTC.

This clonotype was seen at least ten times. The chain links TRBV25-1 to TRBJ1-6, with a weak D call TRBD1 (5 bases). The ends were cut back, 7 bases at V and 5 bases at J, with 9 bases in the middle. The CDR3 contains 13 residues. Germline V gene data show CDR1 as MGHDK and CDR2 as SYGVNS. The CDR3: CASTTVHNSPLHF. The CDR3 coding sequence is TGTGCCAGCACGACAGTTCATAATTCACCCCTCCACTTT.

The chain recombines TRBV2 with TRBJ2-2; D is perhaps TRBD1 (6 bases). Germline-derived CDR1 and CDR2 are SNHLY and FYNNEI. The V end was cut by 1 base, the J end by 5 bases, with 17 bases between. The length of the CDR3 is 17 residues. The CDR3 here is CASSEEFRGSGTGELFF. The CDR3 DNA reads TGTGCCAGCAGTGAAGAGTTTAGGGGGTCGGGAACCGGGGAGCTGTTTTTT.

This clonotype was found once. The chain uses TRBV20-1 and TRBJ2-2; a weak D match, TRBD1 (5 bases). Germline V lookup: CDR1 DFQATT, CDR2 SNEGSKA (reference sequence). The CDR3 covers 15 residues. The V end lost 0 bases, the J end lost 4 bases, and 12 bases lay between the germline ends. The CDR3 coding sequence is TGCAGTGCTAGAGATATGGGGCCTACCACCGGGGAGCTGTTTTTT. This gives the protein CSARDMGPTTGELFF.

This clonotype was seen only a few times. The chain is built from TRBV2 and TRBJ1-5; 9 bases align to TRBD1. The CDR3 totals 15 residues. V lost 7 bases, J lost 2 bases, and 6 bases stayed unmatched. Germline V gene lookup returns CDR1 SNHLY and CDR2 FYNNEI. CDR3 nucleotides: TGTGCCAGCACCGGGGGACAGGGCCGCAATCAGCCCCAGCATTTT. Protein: CASTGGQGRNQPQHF.

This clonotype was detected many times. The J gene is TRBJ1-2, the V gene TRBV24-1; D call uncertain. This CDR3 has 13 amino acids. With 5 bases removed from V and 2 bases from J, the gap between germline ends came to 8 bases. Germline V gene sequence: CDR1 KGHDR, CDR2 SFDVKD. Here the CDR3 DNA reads TGTGCCACCAGTGCTGGAAGAAACTATGGCTACACCTTC. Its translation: CATSAGRNYGYTF.

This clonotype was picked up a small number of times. CDR3 region: CASSSYGGETQYF. The CDR3 DNA reads as TGTGCCAGCAGTTCGTATGGCGGGGAGACCCAGTACTTC. The chain has TRBV27 and TRBJ2-5; tentatively, D is TRBD2 (5 bases). CDR3 length: 13 amino acids. V was shortened by 4 bases and J by 5 bases, with 11 bases between the two germline ends. Germline values: CDR1 MNHEY, CDR2 SMNVEV (reference sequence).

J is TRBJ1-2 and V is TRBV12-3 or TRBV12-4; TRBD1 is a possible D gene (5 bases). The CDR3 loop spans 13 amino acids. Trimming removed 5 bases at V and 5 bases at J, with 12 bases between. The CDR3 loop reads CASSQSKGYGYTF. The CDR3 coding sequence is TGTGCCAGCAGTCAGAGTAAGGGGTATGGCTACACCTTC.